These 21 T cell receptor beta chains came from one sample sequenced in a study of control samples from healthy donors and cancer patients. TCRdb's table, derived via immunoSEQ multiplex PCR, lists solely in-frame clones and lacks some. The sample records 35,000 to 50,000 clones, over 75% being singletons. Sequencing was performed on PBMCs. The receptors derive from an older woman with lung cancer.

The chain couples TRBV7-6 to TRBJ2-7; 9 nucleotides agree with TRBD2. Trimming took 5 bases from V and 4 from J; bases not matched to a gene: 6. The CDR3 covers 14 residues. The germline V gene encodes CDR1 SGHVS and CDR2 FNYEAQ. The CDR3 is CASSQASGAYEQYF. The CDR3 DNA reads TGTGCCAGCAGCCAGGCTAGCGGGGCATACGAGCAGTACTTC.

The chain carries TRBV6-2 or TRBV6-3 and TRBJ2-1, with D tentatively TRBD2 (5 bases). There are 13 residues in the CDR3. V was clipped by 2 bases and J by 7 bases, with 9 bases between them. The germline CDR1 and CDR2 sequences are MNHEY and SVGEGT. The CDR3 DNA follows: TGTGCCAGCAGTTACATTCGGGGAAATGAGCAGTTCTTC. Protein product: CASSYIRGNEQFF.

This clone has a single count. The chain's CDR3 is CASSLAGGRSEKLFF. The CDR3 nucleotides are TGTGCCAGCAGCTTAGCGGGGGGGCGGTCGGAAAAACTGTTTTTT. The V and J genes are TRBV7-6 and TRBJ1-4; weak D call: TRBD1 (6 bases). The germline V gene encodes CDR1 SGHVS and CDR2 FNYEAQ. This CDR3 is 15 amino acids long. V was shortened by 0 bases and J by 8 bases, with 13 bases between the two germline ends. Complete variable domain (other parts from reference TRBV7-6 and TRBJ1-4): GAGVSQSPRYKVTKRGQDVALRCDPISGHVSLYWYRQALGQGPEFLTYFNYEAQQDKSGLPNDRFSAERPEGSISTLTIQRTEQRDSAMYRCASSLAGGRSEKLFFGSGTQLSVL.

The chain joins TRBV7-2 to TRBJ1-1; possibly TRBD1 for D (5 bases). From germline, CDR1 is SGHTA and CDR2 FQGNSA. Trimming took 5 bases from V and 0 from J, leaving 7 bases between them. This CDR3 spans 13 amino acids. This CDR3 is CASSIQVNTEAFF. The CDR3 DNA reads as TGTGCCAGCAGCATACAGGTGAACACTGAAGCTTTCTTT.

The CDR3 DNA is TGTGCCAGCAGCTTCCATTGGGCTAGCGGGATGGCCGGGGAGCTGTTTTTT. Protein product: CASSFHWASGMAGELFF. V and J are TRBV5-5 and TRBJ2-2; 9 bases map to TRBD2. Germline CDR1 is SGHKS and CDR2 is YYEKEE (reference sequence). The CDR3 covers 17 residues. V lost 2 bases and J lost 6; bases outside the gene matches: 11.

This clone has only a few counts. The chain joins TRBV29-1 to TRBJ2-5, with D possibly TRBD2 on 6 matching bases. V was cut by 4 bases and J by 5 bases, with 8 bases left in between. The CDR3 spans 11 residues. Germline lookup yields CDR1 SQVTM and CDR2 ANQGSEA. As DNA, the CDR3 is TGCAGCGTTGCGGAGGGGGAGACCCAGTACTTC. Amino acid sequence: CSVAEGETQYF.

The chain links TRBV9 to TRBJ2-3; the D gene is possibly TRBD2 (6 bases). The CDR3 extends over 16 amino acids. Germline V gives CDR1 SGDLS, CDR2 YYNGEE. V gave up 0 bases and J gave up 2 bases, with 13 bases separating them. The CDR3 nucleotides are TGTGCCAGCAGCGTAGAACGACTAGGGATCACAGATACGCAGTATTTT. Its protein is CASSVERLGITDTQYF.

This CDR3 is CASSSRDIEAFF. The CDR3 DNA sequence: TGTGCCAGCAGTTCTAGGGACATTGAAGCTTTCTTT. The chain joins TRBV28 to TRBJ1-1, with a weak D call TRBD1 (6 bases). Germline V gene lookup returns CDR1 MDHEN and CDR2 SYDVKM. The length of the CDR3 is 12 residues. Deletions cut 4 bases from V and 7 bases from J, with 10 bases between.

The genes are TRBV5-4 and TRBJ2-7; tentative D call: TRBD2 (6 bases). Germline V gene data show CDR1 as SGHNT and CDR2 as YYREEE (reference sequence). Trimming removed 5 bases at V and 2 bases at J, with 17 bases between. CDR3 length: 15 amino acids. The CDR3 sequence is CASSRSGTSAYEQYF. The CDR3, as DNA: TGTGCCAGCAGTCGTAGCGGTACATCGGCCTACGAGCAGTACTTC.

This rearrangement joins TRBV10-3 to TRBJ2-2; a possible D gene is TRBD1 (6 bases). The CDR3 contains 18 residues. Trimming pared 8 bases from V and 3 bases from J, leaving 25 bases between. The germline CDR1 and CDR2 sequences are ENHRY and SYGVKD. This CDR3 is CAIPRDWDIRGDTGELFF. DNA for the CDR3: TGTGCCATCCCCAGAGATTGGGACATCCGGGGCGACACCGGGGAGCTGTTTTTT.

The V and J genes are TRBV24-1 and TRBJ2-1; unclear D gene. Germline assignment: CDR1 KGHDR and CDR2 SFDVKD. V lost 9 bases and J 0 bases, leaving 14 bases between the germline ends. This CDR3 has 15 amino acids. CDR3 nucleotide sequence: TGTGCCACCCAAGAGACATCGAGCTCCTACAATGAGCAGTTCTTC. Its protein is CATQETSSSYNEQFF.

The V and J genes are TRBV30 and TRBJ2-3; 8 bases map to TRBD2. Germline CDR1 GTSNPN, CDR2 SVGIG (reference sequence). The CDR3 runs to 14 residues. V lost 5 bases to trimming and J lost 2 bases; unmatched junction nucleotides: 6. Here the CDR3 reads CAWETGLDTDTQYF. CDR3 in DNA: TGTGCCTGGGAGACGGGACTAGACACAGATACGCAGTATTTT.

The rearrangement joins TRBV9 to TRBJ2-5; TRBD2 might be the D (5 bases). The CDR3 consists of 12 residues. The V gene's germline CDR1 is SGDLS and CDR2 YYNGEE. Deletions cut 5 bases from V and 5 bases from J, with 10 bases between. The CDR3, as DNA: TGTGCCAGCAGTCCCCCGGGGGAGACCCAGTACTTC. It yields the protein CASSPPGETQYF. The whole variable domain, remainder taken from reference TRBV9 and TRBJ2-5, is DSGVTQTPKHLITATGQRVTLRCSPRSGDLSVYWYQQSLDQGLQFLIQYYNGEERAKGNILERFSAQQFPDLHSELNLSSLELGDSALYFCASSPPGETQYFGPGTRLLVL.

V gene TRBV19 combines with J gene TRBJ2-5, with 7 bases fitting TRBD2. V dropped 9 bases and J dropped 2; count of bases not matched to a gene: 6. In germline, CDR1 is LNHDA, CDR2 SQIVND (reference sequence). The CDR3 spans 13 residues. Here the CDR3 DNA reads TGTGCCAGCGCGCGGGGAGGGCAAGAGACCCAGTACTTC. Residues: CASARGGQETQYF.

V gene TRBV4-1 combines with J gene TRBJ2-1; no reliable D call. Germline loops: CDR1 MGHRA, CDR2 YSYEKL. The CDR3 length is 15 residues. The ends were cut back, 3 bases at V and 6 bases at J, with 15 bases in the middle. The CDR3 DNA is TGCGCCAGCAGCCACGCCCCCAAGAAAATCAATGAGCAGTTCTTC. It codes for CASSHAPKKINEQFF.

V is TRBV18 and J is TRBJ1-1, with 10 bases fitting TRBD1. This CDR3 has 16 residues. The germline V gene encodes CDR1 KGHSH and CDR2 LQKENI. After removal of 1 base from V and 7 bases from J, the junction contained 9 bases not matched to a gene. The CDR3 sequence is CASSPQGQGQGLEAFF. CDR3 DNA: TGTGCCAGCTCACCACAGGGGCAGGGACAGGGGCTTGAAGCTTTCTTT.

The chain joins TRBV5-1 to TRBJ1-3; D not certain. Germline CDR1 reads SGHRS; CDR2 reads YFSETQ. V was shortened by 4 bases and J by 1 base, with 9 bases between the two germline ends. This CDR3 contains 14 residues. The DNA of the CDR3 is TGCGCCAGCAGCCCGGAGGGATCTGGAAACACCATATATTTT. Translated, it gives CASSPEGSGNTIYF. Full variable domain (rest looked up from reference TRBV5-1 and TRBJ1-3): KAGVTQTPRYLIKTRGQQVTLSCSPISGHRSVSWYQQTPGQGLQFLFEYFSETQRNKGNFPGRFSGRQFSNSRSEMNVSTLELGDSALYLCASSPEGSGNTIYFGEGSWLTVV.

The chain is built from TRBV27 and TRBJ1-1, with no clear D. Trimming took 3 bases from V and 6 from J, leaving 8 bases between them. Per germline, CDR1 MNHEY and CDR2 SMNVEV (reference sequence). CDR3 length equals 12 residues. The CDR3 region is CASSLVGAEAFF. The CDR3 DNA reads TGTGCCAGCAGTTTGGTGGGTGCTGAAGCTTTCTTT.

The chain is built from TRBV11-2 and TRBJ1-2, with D perhaps matching TRBD1 (6 bases). The CDR3 is 13 amino acids. V shed 4 bases and J shed 8 bases, with 14 bases lying between them. Germline CDR1 SGHAT, CDR2 FQNNGV. The CDR3 DNA follows: TGTGCCAGCAGCTCCAACAGGGAAATCGGCTACACCTTC. Its translation is CASSSNREIGYTF. The variable domain in full, with the rest retrieved from reference TRBV11-2 and TRBJ1-2, is EAGVAQSPRYKIIEKRQSVAFWCNPISGHATLYWYQQILGQGPKLLIQFQNNGVVDDSQLPKDRFSAERLKGVDSTLKIQPAKLEDSAVYLCASSSNREIGYTFGSGTRLTVV.

In DNA form, the CDR3 reads TGTGCCACCAGTCCGCAGGATTCCTACGAGCAGTACTTC. It encodes CATSPQDSYEQYF. This chain joins TRBV24-1 and TRBJ2-7; D call uncertain. There are 13 residues in the CDR3. V was trimmed by 6 bases and J by 1 base, leaving 9 bases between them. Germline V gene sequence: CDR1 KGHDR, CDR2 SFDVKD.

The chain employs TRBV5-6 and TRBJ2-1; the D is unclear. CDR3 size: 12 residues. From germline, CDR1 is SGHDT and CDR2 YYEEEE. V lost 4 bases to trimming and J lost 8 bases, with 10 bases between them. This CDR3 reads CASSKGQDEQFF. CDR3 DNA: TGTGCCAGCAGCAAAGGGCAGGATGAGCAGTTCTTC.